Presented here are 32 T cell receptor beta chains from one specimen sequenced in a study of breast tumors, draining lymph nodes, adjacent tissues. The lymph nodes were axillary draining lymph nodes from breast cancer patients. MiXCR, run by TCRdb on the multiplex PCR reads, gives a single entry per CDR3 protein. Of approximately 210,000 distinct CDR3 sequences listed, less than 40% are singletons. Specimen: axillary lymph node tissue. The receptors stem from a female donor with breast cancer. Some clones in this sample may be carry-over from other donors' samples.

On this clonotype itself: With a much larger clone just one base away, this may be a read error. CDR3: CASSLKQGPQETQHF. DNA of the CDR3: TGTGCCAGCAGCTTAAAGCAGGGACCCCAAGAGACCCAGCACTTC. The chain employs TRBV7-9 and TRBJ2-5; D might be TRBD1 or TRBD2, each matching 5 bases. There are 15 residues in the CDR3. Germline loops: CDR1 SEHNR, CDR2 FQNEAQ (reference sequence).

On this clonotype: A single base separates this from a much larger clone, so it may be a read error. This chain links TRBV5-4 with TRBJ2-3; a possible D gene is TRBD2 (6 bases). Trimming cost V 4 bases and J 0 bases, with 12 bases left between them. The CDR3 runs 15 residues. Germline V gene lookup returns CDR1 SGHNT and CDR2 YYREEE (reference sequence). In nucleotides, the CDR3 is TGTGCCAGCAGCCGCGGGACTCCAAGCACAGATACGCAGTATTTT. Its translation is CASSRGTPSTDTQYF.

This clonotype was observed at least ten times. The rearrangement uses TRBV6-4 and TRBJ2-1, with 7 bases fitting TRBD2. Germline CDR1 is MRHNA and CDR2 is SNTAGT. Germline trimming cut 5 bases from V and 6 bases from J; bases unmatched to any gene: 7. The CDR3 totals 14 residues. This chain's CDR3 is CASSFSGTVNEQFF. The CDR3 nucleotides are TGTGCCAGCAGTTTCAGCGGGACGGTCAATGAGCAGTTCTTC.

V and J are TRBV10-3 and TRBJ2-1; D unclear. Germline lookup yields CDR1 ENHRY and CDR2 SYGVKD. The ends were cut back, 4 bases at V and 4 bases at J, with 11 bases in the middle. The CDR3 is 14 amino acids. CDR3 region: CAISASRQYNEQFF. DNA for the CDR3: TGTGCCATCAGTGCTAGTCGGCAGTACAATGAGCAGTTCTTC.

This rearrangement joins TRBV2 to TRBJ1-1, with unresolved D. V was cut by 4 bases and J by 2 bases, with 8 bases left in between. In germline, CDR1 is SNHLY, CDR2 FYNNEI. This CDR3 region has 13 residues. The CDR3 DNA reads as TGTGCCAGCAGTGGAGGAGTCAACACTGAAGCTTTCTTT. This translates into CASSGGVNTEAFF.

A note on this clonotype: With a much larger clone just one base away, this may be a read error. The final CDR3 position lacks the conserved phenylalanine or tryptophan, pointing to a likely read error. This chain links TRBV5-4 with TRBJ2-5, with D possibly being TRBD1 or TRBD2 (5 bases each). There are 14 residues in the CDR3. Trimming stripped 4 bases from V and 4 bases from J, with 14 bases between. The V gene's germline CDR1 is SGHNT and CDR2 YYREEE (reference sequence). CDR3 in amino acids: CASSRDQRSETQYY. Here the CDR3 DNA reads TGTGCCAGCAGCCGGGACCAAAGGTCAGAGACCCAGTACTAC.

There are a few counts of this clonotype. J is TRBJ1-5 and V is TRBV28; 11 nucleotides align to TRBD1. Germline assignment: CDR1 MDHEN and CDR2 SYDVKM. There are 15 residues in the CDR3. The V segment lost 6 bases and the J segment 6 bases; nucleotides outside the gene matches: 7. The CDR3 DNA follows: TGTGCCAGCAGACGAGGACAGGGGGCGAGTCAGCCCCAGCATTTT. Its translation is CASRRGQGASQPQHF.

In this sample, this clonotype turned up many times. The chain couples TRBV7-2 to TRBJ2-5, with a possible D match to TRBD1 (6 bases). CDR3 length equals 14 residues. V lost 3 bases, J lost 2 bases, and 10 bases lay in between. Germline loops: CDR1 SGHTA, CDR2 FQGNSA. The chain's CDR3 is CASSFRQAQETQYF. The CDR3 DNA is TGTGCCAGCAGCTTTAGACAGGCACAAGAGACCCAGTACTTC.

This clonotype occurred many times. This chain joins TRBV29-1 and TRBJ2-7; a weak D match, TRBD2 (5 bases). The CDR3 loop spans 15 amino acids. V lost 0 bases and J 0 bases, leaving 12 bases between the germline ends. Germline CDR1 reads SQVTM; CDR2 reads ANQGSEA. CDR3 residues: CSVEDRKTSSYEQYF. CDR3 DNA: TGCAGCGTTGAAGATCGGAAAACTAGCTCCTACGAGCAGTACTTC.

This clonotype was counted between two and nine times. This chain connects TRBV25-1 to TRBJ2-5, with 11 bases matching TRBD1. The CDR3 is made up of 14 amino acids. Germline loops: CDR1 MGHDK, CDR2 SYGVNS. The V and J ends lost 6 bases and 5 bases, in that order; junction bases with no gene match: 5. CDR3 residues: CASRRTGGAETQYF. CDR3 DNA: TGTGCCAGCAGAAGGACAGGGGGCGCGGAGACCCAGTACTTC.

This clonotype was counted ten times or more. The CDR3 is CSASAGGTNSPLHF. Written as DNA, the CDR3 is TGCAGTGCTTCAGCTGGGGGTACCAATTCACCCCTCCACTTT. The V call is TRBV20-1, the J call TRBJ1-6; TRBD1 is a possible D gene (5 bases). This CDR3 has 14 residues. The germline CDR1 and CDR2 sequences are DFQATT and SNEGSKA (reference sequence). Trimming removed 5 bases at V and 7 bases at J, with 15 bases between.

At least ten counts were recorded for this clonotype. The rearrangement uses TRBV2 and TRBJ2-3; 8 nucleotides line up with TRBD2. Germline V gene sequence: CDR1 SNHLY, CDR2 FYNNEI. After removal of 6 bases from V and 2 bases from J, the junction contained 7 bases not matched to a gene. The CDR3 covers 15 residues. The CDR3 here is CASRPGLGVTDTQYF. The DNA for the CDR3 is TGTGCCAGCAGGCCGGGACTAGGGGTCACAGATACGCAGTATTTT.

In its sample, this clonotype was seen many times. DNA for the CDR3: TGTGCCAGCAGCGTAGTAGCGGCTAGCCCTCAGTTCTTC. It translates to CASSVVAASPQFF. V and J are TRBV9 and TRBJ2-1, with D maybe TRBD2 (6 bases). The germline gives CDR1 SGDLS, CDR2 YYNGEE. Trimming stripped 0 bases from V and 13 bases from J, with 14 bases between. The CDR3 is 13 residues long.

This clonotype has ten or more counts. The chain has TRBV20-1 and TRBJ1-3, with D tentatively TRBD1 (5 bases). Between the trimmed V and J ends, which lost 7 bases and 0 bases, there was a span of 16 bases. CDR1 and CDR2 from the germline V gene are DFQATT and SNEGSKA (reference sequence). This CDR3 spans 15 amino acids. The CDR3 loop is CSVPTAGFSGNTIYF. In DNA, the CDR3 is TGCAGTGTCCCGACAGCCGGCTTCTCTGGAAACACCATATATTTT.

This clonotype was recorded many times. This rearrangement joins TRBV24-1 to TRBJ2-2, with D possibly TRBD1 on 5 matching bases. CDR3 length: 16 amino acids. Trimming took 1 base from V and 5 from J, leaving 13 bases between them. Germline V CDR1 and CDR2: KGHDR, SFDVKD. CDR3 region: CATSDFGPGYTGELFF. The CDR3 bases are TGTGCCACCAGTGATTTTGGGCCAGGGTATACCGGGGAGCTGTTTTTT.

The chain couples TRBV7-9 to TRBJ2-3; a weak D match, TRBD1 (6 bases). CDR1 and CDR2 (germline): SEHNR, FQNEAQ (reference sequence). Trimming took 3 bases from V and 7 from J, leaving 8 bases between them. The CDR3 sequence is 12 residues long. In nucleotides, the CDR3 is TGTGCCAGCAGCTTTACAGGGAATACGCAGTATTTT. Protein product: CASSFTGNTQYF.

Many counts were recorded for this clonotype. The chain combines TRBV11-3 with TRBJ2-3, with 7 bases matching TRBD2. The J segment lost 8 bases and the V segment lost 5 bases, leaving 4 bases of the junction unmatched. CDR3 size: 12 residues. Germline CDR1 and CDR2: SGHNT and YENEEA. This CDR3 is CASSLSGGTQYF. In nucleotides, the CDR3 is TGTGCCAGCAGCCTCTCGGGGGGTACGCAGTATTTT.

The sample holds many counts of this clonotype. The CDR3 nucleotides read TGTGCCAGCAACTACCAAGAGACCCAGTACTTC. Its protein product is CASNYQETQYF. V usage is TRBV2 and J usage is TRBJ2-5; D is ambiguous. V was clipped by 7 bases and J by 0 bases, with 3 bases between them. This CDR3 has 11 amino acids. CDR1 is SNHLY and CDR2 is FYNNEI in the germline V gene.

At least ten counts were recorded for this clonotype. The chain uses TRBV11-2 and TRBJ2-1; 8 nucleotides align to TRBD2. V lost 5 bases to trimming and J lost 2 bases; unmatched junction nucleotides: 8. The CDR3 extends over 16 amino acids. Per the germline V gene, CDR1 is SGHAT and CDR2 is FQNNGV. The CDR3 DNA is TGTGCCAGCAGCCACCGGGGGGGCGGAACCTACAATGAGCAGTTCTTC. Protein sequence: CASSHRGGGTYNEQFF.

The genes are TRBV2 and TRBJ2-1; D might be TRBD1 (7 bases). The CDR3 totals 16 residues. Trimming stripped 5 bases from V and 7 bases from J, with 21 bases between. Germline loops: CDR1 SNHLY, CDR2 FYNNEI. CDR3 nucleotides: TGTGCCAGCAGTTATCAGGGGTCAGGGGGGCGGAATGAGCAGTTCTTC. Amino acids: CASSYQGSGGRNEQFF.

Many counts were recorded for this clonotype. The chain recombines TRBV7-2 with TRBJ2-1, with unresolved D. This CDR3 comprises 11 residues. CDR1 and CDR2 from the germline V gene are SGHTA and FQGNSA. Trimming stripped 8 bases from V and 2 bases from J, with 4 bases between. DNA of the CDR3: TGTGCCAGCTCTACCTACAATGAGCAGTTCTTC. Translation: CASSTYNEQFF.

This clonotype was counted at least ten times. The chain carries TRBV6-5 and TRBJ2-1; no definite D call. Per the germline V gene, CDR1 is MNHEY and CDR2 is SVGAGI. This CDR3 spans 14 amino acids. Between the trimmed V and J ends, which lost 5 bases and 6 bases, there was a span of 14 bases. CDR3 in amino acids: CASSPIDRSNEQFF. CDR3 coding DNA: TGTGCCAGCAGTCCCATCGACCGATCCAATGAGCAGTTCTTC.

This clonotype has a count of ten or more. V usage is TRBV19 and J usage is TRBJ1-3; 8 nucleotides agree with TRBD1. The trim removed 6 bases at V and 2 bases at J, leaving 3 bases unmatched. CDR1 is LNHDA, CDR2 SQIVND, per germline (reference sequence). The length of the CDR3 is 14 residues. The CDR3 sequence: CASRPTGAGNTIYF. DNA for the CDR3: TGTGCCAGTAGACCGACAGGGGCTGGAAACACCATATATTTT. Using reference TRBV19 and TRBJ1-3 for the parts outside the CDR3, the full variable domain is DGGITQSPKYLFRKEGQNVTLSCEQNLNHDAMYWYRQDPGQGLRLIYYSQIVNDFQKGDIAEGYSVSREKKESFPLTVTSAQKNPTAFYLCASRPTGAGNTIYFGEGSWLTVV.

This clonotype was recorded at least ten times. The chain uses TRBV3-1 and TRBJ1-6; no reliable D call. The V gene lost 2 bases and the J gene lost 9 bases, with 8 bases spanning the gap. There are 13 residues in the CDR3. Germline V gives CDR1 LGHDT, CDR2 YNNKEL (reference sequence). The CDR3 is CASSQKGGSPLHF. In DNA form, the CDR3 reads TGTGCCAGCAGCCAAAAAGGAGGTTCACCCCTCCACTTT.

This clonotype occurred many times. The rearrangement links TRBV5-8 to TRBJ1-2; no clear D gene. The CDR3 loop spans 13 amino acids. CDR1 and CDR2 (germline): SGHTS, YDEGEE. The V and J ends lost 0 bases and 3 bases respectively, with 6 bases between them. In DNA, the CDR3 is TGTGCCAGCAGCTTGGAAACAGACTATGGCTACACCTTC. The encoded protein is CASSLETDYGYTF.

For the CDR3, the DNA is TGTGCCAGCAGCTCAAAACAGGGACCGGCCCAGCATTTT. Amino acids: CASSSKQGPAQHF. This chain uses TRBV5-4 with TRBJ1-5; perhaps TRBD1 as D (6 bases). This CDR3 has 13 residues. Trimming cost V 3 bases and J 11 bases, with 15 bases left between them. Germline V gene sequence: CDR1 SGHNT, CDR2 YYREEE (reference sequence).

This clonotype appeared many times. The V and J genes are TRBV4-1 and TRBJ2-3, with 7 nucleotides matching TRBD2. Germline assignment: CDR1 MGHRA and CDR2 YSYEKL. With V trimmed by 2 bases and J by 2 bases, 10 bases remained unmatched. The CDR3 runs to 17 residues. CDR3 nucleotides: TGCGCCAGCAGCCAACCCGGGCTAGCGGCCCTCACAGATACGCAGTATTTT. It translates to CASSQPGLAALTDTQYF.

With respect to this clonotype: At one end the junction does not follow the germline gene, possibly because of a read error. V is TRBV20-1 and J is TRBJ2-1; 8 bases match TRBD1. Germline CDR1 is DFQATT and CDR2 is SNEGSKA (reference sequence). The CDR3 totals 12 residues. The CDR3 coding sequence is TGCAGTGCTAGTCGACAGGGGTACGAGCCGTTCTTC. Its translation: CSASRQGYEPFF.

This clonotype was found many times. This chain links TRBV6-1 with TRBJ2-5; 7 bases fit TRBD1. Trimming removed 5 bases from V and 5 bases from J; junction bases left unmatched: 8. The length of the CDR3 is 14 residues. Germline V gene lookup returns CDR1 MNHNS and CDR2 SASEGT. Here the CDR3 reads CASSKTGLGETQYF. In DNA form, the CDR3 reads TGTGCCAGCAGTAAGACAGGGTTGGGGGAGACCCAGTACTTC.

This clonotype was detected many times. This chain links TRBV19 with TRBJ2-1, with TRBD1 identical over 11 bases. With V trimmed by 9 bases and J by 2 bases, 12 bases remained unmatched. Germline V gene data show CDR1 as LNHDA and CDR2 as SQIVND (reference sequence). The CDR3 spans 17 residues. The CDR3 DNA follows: TGTGCCAGCCGGCGGACAGGGGGCCGCCCTGCCTACAATGAGCAGTTCTTC. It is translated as CASRRTGGRPAYNEQFF.

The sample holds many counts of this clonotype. In nucleotides, the CDR3 is TGTGCCAGCAGGCGGACTGCTAACTATGGCTACACCTTC. Its protein is CASRRTANYGYTF. This chain uses TRBV6-2 or TRBV6-3 with TRBJ1-2; no clear D gene. Germline V gene data show CDR1 as MNHEY and CDR2 as SVGEGT. The CDR3 consists of 13 residues. Trimming stripped 6 bases from V and 0 bases from J, with 8 bases between.

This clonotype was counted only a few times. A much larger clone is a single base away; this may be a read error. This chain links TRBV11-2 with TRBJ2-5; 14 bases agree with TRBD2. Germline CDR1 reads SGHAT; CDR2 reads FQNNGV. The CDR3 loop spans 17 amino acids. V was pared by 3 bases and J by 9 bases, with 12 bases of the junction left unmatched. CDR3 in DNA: TGTGCCAGCAGCTTGCCGACTAGCGGGAGGGCTCGGGAGGCCCAGTACTTC. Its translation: CASSLPTSGRAREAQYF.